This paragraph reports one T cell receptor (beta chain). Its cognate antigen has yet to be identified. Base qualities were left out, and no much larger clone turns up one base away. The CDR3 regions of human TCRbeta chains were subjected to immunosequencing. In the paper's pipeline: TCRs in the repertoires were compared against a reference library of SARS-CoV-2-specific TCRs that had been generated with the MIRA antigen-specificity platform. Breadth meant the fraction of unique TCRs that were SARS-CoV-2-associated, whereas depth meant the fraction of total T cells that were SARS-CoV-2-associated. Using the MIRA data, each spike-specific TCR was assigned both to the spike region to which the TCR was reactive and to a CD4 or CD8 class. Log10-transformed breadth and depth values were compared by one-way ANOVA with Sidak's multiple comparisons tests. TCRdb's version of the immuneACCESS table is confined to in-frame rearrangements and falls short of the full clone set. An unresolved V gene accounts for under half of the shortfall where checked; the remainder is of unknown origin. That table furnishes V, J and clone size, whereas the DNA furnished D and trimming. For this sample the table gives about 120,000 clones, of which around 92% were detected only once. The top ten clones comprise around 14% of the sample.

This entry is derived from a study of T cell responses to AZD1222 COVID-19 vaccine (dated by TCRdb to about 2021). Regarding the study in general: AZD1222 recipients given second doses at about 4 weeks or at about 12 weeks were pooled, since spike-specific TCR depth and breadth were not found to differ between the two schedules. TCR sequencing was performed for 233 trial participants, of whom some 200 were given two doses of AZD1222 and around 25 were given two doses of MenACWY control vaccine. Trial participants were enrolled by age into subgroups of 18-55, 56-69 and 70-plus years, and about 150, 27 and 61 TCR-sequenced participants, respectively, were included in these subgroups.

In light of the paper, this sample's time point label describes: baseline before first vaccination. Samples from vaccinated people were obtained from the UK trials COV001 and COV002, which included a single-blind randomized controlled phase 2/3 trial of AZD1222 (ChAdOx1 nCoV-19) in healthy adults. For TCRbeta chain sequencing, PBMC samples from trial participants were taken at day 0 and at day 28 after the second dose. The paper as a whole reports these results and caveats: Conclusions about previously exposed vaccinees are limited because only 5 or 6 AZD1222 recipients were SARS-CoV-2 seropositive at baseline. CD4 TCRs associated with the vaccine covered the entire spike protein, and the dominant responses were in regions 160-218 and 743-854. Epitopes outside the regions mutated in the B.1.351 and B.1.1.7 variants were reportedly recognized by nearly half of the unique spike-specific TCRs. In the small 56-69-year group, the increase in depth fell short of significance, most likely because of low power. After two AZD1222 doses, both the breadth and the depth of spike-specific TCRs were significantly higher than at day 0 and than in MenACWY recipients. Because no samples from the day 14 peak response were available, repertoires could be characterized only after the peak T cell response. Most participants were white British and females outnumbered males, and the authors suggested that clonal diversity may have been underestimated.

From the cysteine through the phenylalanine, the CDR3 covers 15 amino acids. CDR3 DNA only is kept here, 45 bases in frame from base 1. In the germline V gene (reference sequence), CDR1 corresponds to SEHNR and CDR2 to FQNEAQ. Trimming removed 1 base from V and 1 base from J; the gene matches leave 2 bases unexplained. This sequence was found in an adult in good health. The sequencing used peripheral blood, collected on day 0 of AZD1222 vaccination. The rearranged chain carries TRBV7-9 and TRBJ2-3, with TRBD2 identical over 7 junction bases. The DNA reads TGTGCCAGCAGCTTAGATCGGGAGGGCACAGATACGCAGTATTTT. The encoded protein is CASSLDREGTDTQYF.